These 26 T cell receptor beta chains were sequenced from one sample in a study of beta chain features in type 1 diabetes. Expressed TCRB transcripts were sequenced, since all the RNA that had been isolated was reverse transcribed. The protocol was immunoSEQ multiplex PCR, while the TCRdb copy is restricted to in-frame clones and leaves out a portion. This table holds about half a million clones, roughly an eighth found once. Material: naive CD4+ T cells from blood. All receptors come from a woman younger than 35 in good health.

In its sample, this clone was seen a few times. The chain carries TRBV5-6 and TRBJ2-3; no reliable D call. V was pared by 4 bases and J by 6 bases, with 12 bases between. Germline CDR1 reads SGHDT; CDR2 reads YYEEEE. CDR3 length: 13 amino acids. CDR3 DNA sequence: TGTGCCAGCAGCCGATTCCTTTTGGATACGCAGTATTTT. This sequence encodes CASSRFLLDTQYF.

This clone appeared a few times. The same CDR3 can be traced to other DNA sequences in this sample. The chain combines TRBV7-2 with TRBJ2-5, with 10 bases identical to TRBD1. The germline V gene has CDR1 SGHTA and CDR2 FQGNSA. The ends lost 5 bases at V and 5 bases at J; junction bases unmatched: 8. The CDR3 has 15 residues. The CDR3 DNA follows: TGTGCCAGCAGCCCCAGACAGGGGGCTGGGGAGACCCAGTACTTC. This encodes CASSPRQGAGETQYF.

The rearrangement joins TRBV4-2 to TRBJ1-1, with D unresolved. Germline CDR1 reads LGHNA; CDR2 reads YNFKEQ. The length of the CDR3 is 16 residues. Between the trimmed V and J ends, which lost 3 bases and 0 bases, there was a span of 14 bases. The CDR3 DNA is TGTGCCAGCAGCCAGGTCATGGGCGGAATGAACACTGAAGCTTTCTTT. This encodes CASSQVMGGMNTEAFF.

A few counts support this clone. CDR3 DNA sequence: TGCGCCAGCAGCCCTAACCCGGGGGGCCAAGAGACCCAGTACTTC. It codes for CASSPNPGGQETQYF. The chain couples TRBV4-3 to TRBJ2-5; 7 bases are a match to TRBD2. The CDR3 loop spans 15 amino acids. Germline V CDR1 and CDR2: LGHNA, YSLEER. J lost 1 base, V lost 4 bases, and 6 bases had no gene match.

The chain joins TRBV7-2 to TRBJ2-1; 9 bases line up with TRBD1. Germline V CDR1 and CDR2: SGHTA, FQGNSA. The CDR3 has 15 amino acids. After removal of 6 bases from V and 5 bases from J, the junction contained 8 bases not matched to a gene. Written as DNA, the CDR3 is TGTGCCAGCAGGGGACAGGGTGGACTCAACAATGAGCAGTTCTTC. This codes for CASRGQGGLNNEQFF.

The J gene is TRBJ1-6, the V gene TRBV9; TRBD1 agrees at 9 bases. The J segment lost 5 bases and the V segment lost 4 bases, leaving 4 bases of the junction unmatched. CDR3 length: 15 amino acids. From germline, CDR1 is SGDLS and CDR2 YYNGEE. The CDR3 protein is CASSPRDRDNSPLHF. The CDR3 DNA reads TGTGCCAGCAGCCCCCGGGACAGGGATAATTCACCCCTCCACTTT. Together with reference TRBV9 and TRBJ1-6, the CDR3 gives the full variable domain: DSGVTQTPKHLITATGQRVTLRCSPRSGDLSVYWYQQSLDQGLQFLIQYYNGEERAKGNILERFSAQQFPDLHSELNLSSLELGDSALYFCASSPRDRDNSPLHFGNGTRLTVT.

V and J are TRBV7-8 and TRBJ2-6; D is possibly TRBD2 (5 bases). This CDR3 spans 16 amino acids. V shed 8 bases and J shed 0 bases, with 14 bases lying between them. Germline lookup yields CDR1 SGHVS and CDR2 FQNEAQ. The CDR3 DNA reads as TGTGCCAGCGGGAAGGAGGTCTACTCTGGGGCCAACGTCCTGACTTTC. It is translated as CASGKEVYSGANVLTF.

This clone was detected only a few times. This chain connects TRBV19 to TRBJ2-1, with TRBD1 matching over 8 bases. Germline V gene data show CDR1 as LNHDA and CDR2 as SQIVND (reference sequence). There are 12 residues in the CDR3. After removal of 6 bases from V and 9 bases from J, the junction contained 4 bases not matched to a gene. CDR3: CASSRQGPEQFF. The CDR3 DNA is TGTGCCAGTAGCAGACAGGGGCCTGAGCAGTTCTTC.

The chain combines TRBV7-9 with TRBJ1-2; D is unclear. The V end lost 5 bases, the J end lost 8 bases, and 12 bases lay between the germline ends. The CDR3 sequence is 12 residues long. Looked up from germline, CDR1 is SEHNR and CDR2 is FQNEAQ (reference sequence). As DNA, the CDR3 is TGTGCCAGCAGCCAGAAGGGAGAGGGCTACACCTTC. It codes for CASSQKGEGYTF.

J is TRBJ1-1 and V is TRBV18; D is possibly TRBD1 (6 bases). CDR1 and CDR2 (germline): KGHSH, LQKENI. The CDR3 totals 14 residues. The V end lost 6 bases, the J end lost 6 bases, and 17 bases lay between the germline ends. The CDR3 bases are TGTGCCAGCTCGCGGTTACAGGGCCGACCTGAAGCTTTCTTT. It yields the protein CASSRLQGRPEAFF.

This clone was counted only a few times. V gene TRBV9 combines with J gene TRBJ2-7; 7 bases align to TRBD2. V lost 1 base to trimming and J lost 3 bases; unmatched junction nucleotides: 7. The CDR3 loop spans 15 amino acids. Germline CDR1 SGDLS, CDR2 YYNGEE. The CDR3, as DNA: TGTGCCAGCAGCGTATCCAGCGGGACCGTCTACGAGCAGTACTTC. This codes for CASSVSSGTVYEQYF.

The J gene is TRBJ2-1, the V gene TRBV19; D gene ambiguous. Germline assignment: CDR1 LNHDA and CDR2 SQIVND (reference sequence). V was shortened by 2 bases and J by 6 bases, with 17 bases between the two germline ends. CDR3 size: 16 residues. CDR3 loop: CASSIPHSASSNEQFF. CDR3 in DNA: TGTGCCAGTAGTATACCGCACAGTGCGTCGTCCAATGAGCAGTTCTTC.

The chain is built from TRBV6-5 and TRBJ1-2; possibly TRBD1 for D (5 bases). Looked up from germline, CDR1 is MNHEY and CDR2 is SVGAGI. Trimming took 6 bases from V and 0 from J, leaving 14 bases between them. The CDR3 length is 15 residues. The CDR3 nucleotides read TGTGCCAGCAGCCACTTGGGAGGGGCTAACTATGGCTACACCTTC. Protein product: CASSHLGGANYGYTF.

There are a few counts of this clone. DNA of the CDR3: TGTGCCAGCAGCAAAACGGACAGTTCGCCCTATGGCTACACCTTC. Its translation is CASSKTDSSPYGYTF. The chain carries TRBV21-1 and TRBJ1-2; the D call TRBD1 from the table was never checked on the DNA. TRBV21-1 is given as a pseudogene. This CDR3 is built from 15 residues.

The V call is TRBV30, the J call TRBJ2-1; possible D gene TRBD1, 6 bases. V was pared by 3 bases and J by 6 bases, with 9 bases between. In germline, CDR1 is GTSNPN, CDR2 SVGIG (reference sequence). CDR3 length: 12 amino acids. CDR3 DNA sequence: TGTGCCTGGAGCCTACAGGGCAATGAGCAGTTCTTC. This gives the protein CAWSLQGNEQFF.

CDR3 amino acids: CASSLAPGQETQYF. The CDR3 coding sequence is TGCGCCAGCAGCCTCGCTCCCGGACAAGAGACCCAGTACTTC. This chain links TRBV4-1 with TRBJ2-5; D uncertain. Trimming stripped 4 bases from V and 2 bases from J, with 11 bases between. The CDR3 is 14 residues long. Germline lookup yields CDR1 MGHRA and CDR2 YSYEKL.

The chain uses TRBV7-9 and TRBJ1-2; D is uncertain. V was clipped by 5 bases and J by 7 bases, with 11 bases between them. The CDR3 runs 12 residues. Germline-derived CDR1 and CDR2 are SEHNR and FQNEAQ (reference sequence). CDR3 protein: CASSPDGLGYTF. The CDR3 DNA is TGTGCCAGCAGCCCTGACGGTCTTGGCTACACCTTC.

This chain joins TRBV4-1 and TRBJ2-1; 8 bases match TRBD2. J was trimmed by 13 bases and V by 5 bases; bases with no gene match: 13. Germline CDR1 and CDR2: MGHRA and YSYEKL. CDR3 length: 14 amino acids. CDR3 nucleotides: TGCGCCAGCAGCTTCCGAGGACTAGCCCCCGGTCAGTTCTTC. Protein product: CASSFRGLAPGQFF.

The table lists this clone with a few counts. This rearrangement joins TRBV7-8 to TRBJ2-5; D not resolved. The V end was cut by 9 bases, the J end by 0 bases, with 11 bases between. The germline V gene has CDR1 SGHVS and CDR2 FQNEAQ. There are 13 residues in the CDR3. The CDR3 sequence is CASRRTYQETQYF. The CDR3 nucleotides read TGTGCCAGTAGACGGACCTACCAAGAGACCCAGTACTTC.

The chain recombines TRBV25-1 with TRBJ2-3; 9 bases fit TRBD2. The junction had 6 bases not matched to a gene; V was cut back by 1 base and J by 4 bases. The CDR3 loop spans 16 amino acids. Germline V gene data show CDR1 as MGHDK and CDR2 as SYGVNS. CDR3 nucleotides: TGTGCCAGCAGTGAATCAGGTAGCGGGAGCTCAGATACGCAGTATTTT. Its protein product is CASSESGSGSSDTQYF.

The J gene is TRBJ2-3, the V gene TRBV7-2, with 10 nucleotides matching TRBD1. The CDR3 runs 14 residues. V was clipped by 3 bases and J by 6 bases; unmatched bases: 3. Germline CDR1 is SGHTA and CDR2 is FQGNSA. CDR3 DNA sequence: TGTGCCAGCAGCTTCCGACAGGGGGCGGATACGCAGTATTTT. Its translation is CASSFRQGADTQYF.

In this sample, this clone turned up a few times. V gene TRBV11-3 combines with J gene TRBJ2-2, with D perhaps TRBD1 (5 bases). CDR1 is SGHNT, CDR2 YENEEA, per germline. The CDR3 spans 15 residues. Trimming took off 5 bases at V and 0 bases at J, with 10 bases between the two ends. The CDR3: CASSPAGTNTGELFF. CDR3 coding DNA: TGTGCCAGCAGCCCGGCAGGGACGAACACCGGGGAGCTGTTTTTT.

This sequence joins TRBV21-1 and TRBJ2-7; the D segment call TRBD2 is taken from the table without a DNA check. TRBV21-1 is noted as a pseudogene. This CDR3 spans 15 amino acids. The DNA of the CDR3 is TGTGCCAGCAGCCCATGGAGGGAGGACTCCTACGAGCAGTACTTC. Encoded protein: CASSPWREDSYEQYF.

This clone was seen more than once but under ten times. The J gene is TRBJ2-7, the V gene TRBV27; the match to TRBD2 covers 10 bases. V was pared by 6 bases and J by 4 bases, with 6 bases of the junction left unmatched. Germline CDR1 and CDR2: MNHEY and SMNVEV (reference sequence). The CDR3 runs to 14 residues. In DNA form, the CDR3 reads TGTGCCAGCAGAGGTAGCGGGAGGTCATACGAGCAGTACTTC. It translates to CASRGSGRSYEQYF.

This clone was detected a few times. The chain couples TRBV30 to TRBJ2-1; D is unclear. The germline V gene encodes CDR1 GTSNPN and CDR2 SVGIG (reference sequence). Trimming stripped 0 bases from V and 10 bases from J, with 10 bases between. The CDR3 has 12 residues. The CDR3 DNA sequence: TGTGCCTGGAGTGTGTCCTCGGCCGAGCAGTTCTTC. Residues: CAWSVSSAEQFF.

This clone was counted only a few times. V usage is TRBV7-9 and J usage is TRBJ2-7; D is uncertain. This CDR3 comprises 15 residues. The germline V gene has CDR1 SEHNR and CDR2 FQNEAQ (reference sequence). V lost 0 bases to trimming and J lost 1 base, with 10 bases between them. For the CDR3, the DNA is TGTGCCAGCAGCTTAGCGCGGTCAGGATCCTACGAGCAGTACTTC. Protein: CASSLARSGSYEQYF.